This is a list of T cell receptor beta chains from one sample in a study of blood T cell repertoires in COVID-19. This table comes from immunoSEQ multiplex PCR, and its TCRdb copy is limited to in-frame clones, with some not included. The table has 320,000 or so clones, around 90% seen once. Source material: PBMCs or T cells enriched from blood (not recorded which). The receptor set was obtained from a man in his sixties who had recovered from COVID-19. The CDR3 runs from the conserved cysteine through the conserved F or W. D genes are given only for firm matches. The size of a clone is reported for some rows only, either as once, few or many, or as a class for expanded clones.

few	TRBJ2-2	TRBV11-2	15	-	CASSLVGRFTGELFF	TGTGCCAGCAGCTTAGTCGGGAGATTCACCGGGGAGCTGTTTTTT
once	TRBJ2-1	TRBV19	14	TRBD2	CASSSTSNHNEQFF	TGTGCCAGTAGTTCGACTAGCAACCACAATGAGCAGTTCTTC
-	TRBJ2-2	TRBV28	14	-	CASRLSSSTGELFF	TGTGCCAGCAGACTGTCATCCTCCACCGGGGAGCTGTTTTTT
-	TRBJ2-7	TRBV28	15	TRBD2	CASRELAGGLREQYF	TGTGCCAGCAGGGAACTAGCGGGAGGGCTCAGAGAGCAGTACTTC
-	TRBJ1-1	TRBV2	12	-	CASRPGNTEAFF	TGTGCCAGCCGTCCCGGTAACACTGAAGCTTTCTTT
-	TRBJ2-3	TRBV7-2	14	-	CASRSAGSRDTQYF	TGTGCCAGCCGCTCGGCGGGGAGTCGAGATACGCAGTATTTT
-	TRBJ2-3	TRBV6-6	12	-	CAAAPGTDTQYF	TGTGCCGCGGCCCCAGGCACAGATACGCAGTATTTT
-	TRBJ1-3	TRBV6-5	15	-	CASSYGLQDGNTIYF	TGTGCCAGCAGTTACGGCCTGCAGGATGGAAACACCATATATTTT
-	TRBJ1-2	TRBV15	15	TRBD1	CATSRRQGAIYGYTF	TGTGCCACCAGCAGAAGACAGGGGGCTATCTATGGCTACACCTTC
-	TRBJ2-3	TRBV4-1	15	-	CASSLRGSSTDTQYF	TGCGCCAGCAGCTTACGCGGGTCTAGCACAGATACGCAGTATTTT
-	TRBJ2-3	TRBV18	16	TRBD2	CASSPRLAGGQDTQYF	TGTGCCAGCTCACCTCGACTAGCGGGAGGGCAGGATACGCAGTATTTT
few	TRBJ2-7	TRBV18	15	TRBD1	CASSPTTGTVREQYF	TGTGCCAGCTCACCAACAACCGGGACAGTGCGCGAGCAGTACTTC
few	TRBJ2-3	TRBV18	13	-	CASSPAGQDTQYF	TGTGCCAGCTCACCGGCAGGCCAGGATACGCAGTATTTT
-	TRBJ2-3	TRBV20-1	16	TRBD1	CSASGRTGVYSDTQYF	TGCAGTGCTAGTGGACGTACAGGGGTTTATTCAGATACGCAGTATTTT
-	TRBJ2-7	TRBV7-3	14	-	CASSPGGSFGGQYF	TGTGCCAGCAGCCCTGGGGGGTCCTTTGGAGGGCAGTACTTC
-	TRBJ2-1	TRBV9	14	TRBD2	CASSLAETYNEQFF	TGTGCCAGCAGCCTAGCGGAGACCTACAATGAGCAGTTCTTC
once	TRBJ2-2	TRBV19	14	-	CASSIPQKTGELFF	TGTGCCAGTAGTATTCCACAGAAAACCGGGGAGCTGTTTTTT
-	TRBJ2-3	TRBV5-4	15	-	CASSLSGEVTDTQYF	TGTGCCAGCAGCTTGTCTGGGGAGGTCACAGATACGCAGTATTTT